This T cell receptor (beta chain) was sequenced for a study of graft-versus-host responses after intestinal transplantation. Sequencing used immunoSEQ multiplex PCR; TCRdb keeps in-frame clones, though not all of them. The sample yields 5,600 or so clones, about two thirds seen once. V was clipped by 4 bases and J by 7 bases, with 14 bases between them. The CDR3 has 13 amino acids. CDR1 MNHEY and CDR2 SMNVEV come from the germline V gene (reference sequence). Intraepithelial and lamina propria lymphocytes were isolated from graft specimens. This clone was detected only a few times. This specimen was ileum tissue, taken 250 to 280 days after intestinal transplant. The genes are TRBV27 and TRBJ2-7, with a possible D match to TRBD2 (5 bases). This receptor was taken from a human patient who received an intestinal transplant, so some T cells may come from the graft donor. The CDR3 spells CASSYGVFAEQYF. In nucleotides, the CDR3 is TGTGCCAGCAGTTACGGGGTTTTCGCGGAGCAGTACTTC.